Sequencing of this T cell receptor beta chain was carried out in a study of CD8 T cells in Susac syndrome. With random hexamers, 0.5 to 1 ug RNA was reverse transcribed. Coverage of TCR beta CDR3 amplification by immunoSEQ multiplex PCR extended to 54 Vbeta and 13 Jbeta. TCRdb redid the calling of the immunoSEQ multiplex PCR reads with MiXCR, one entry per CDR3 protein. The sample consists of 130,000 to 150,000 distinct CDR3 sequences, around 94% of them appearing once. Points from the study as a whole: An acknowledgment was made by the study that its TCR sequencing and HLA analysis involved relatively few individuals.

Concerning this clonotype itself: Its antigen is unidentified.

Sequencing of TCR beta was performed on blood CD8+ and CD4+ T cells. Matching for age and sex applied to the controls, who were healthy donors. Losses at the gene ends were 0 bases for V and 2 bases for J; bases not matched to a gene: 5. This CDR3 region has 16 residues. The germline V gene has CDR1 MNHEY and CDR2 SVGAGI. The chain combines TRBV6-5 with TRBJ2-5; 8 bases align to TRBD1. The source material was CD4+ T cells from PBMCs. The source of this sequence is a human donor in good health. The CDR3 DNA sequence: TGTGCCAGCAGTTACTCCGGGACAGGATATCAAGAGACCCAGTACTTC. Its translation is CASSYSGTGYQETQYF.